Below, 10 T cell receptor beta chains from the same sample are listed, as sequenced in a study of PD-1 blockade in classical Hodgkin lymphoma. Time point here: newly diagnosed, previously untreated cHL patient sample. The study isolated CD8+ T cells from thawed PBMCs by magnetic negative selection. Clones were sequenced by immunoSEQ multiplex PCR, and TCRdb holds only the in-frame ones, with some missing. This sample has approximately 9,000 clones, with approximately 84% found just once. Sequenced: CD8+ T cells from blood. Every receptor here comes from a human donor with classical Hodgkin lymphoma.

The V call is TRBV6-5, the J call TRBJ2-7; no firm D call. V lost 2 bases, J lost 2 bases, and 4 bases lay in between. CDR3 length equals 12 residues. Looked up from germline, CDR1 is MNHEY and CDR2 is SVGAGI. This CDR3 reads CASSYPPYEQYF. DNA of the CDR3: TGTGCCAGCAGTTACCCTCCCTACGAGCAGTACTTC.

This clone was detected a few times. V and J are TRBV4-1 and TRBJ1-1; D is unclear. CDR3 length: 14 amino acids. CDR1 is MGHRA and CDR2 is YSYEKL in the germline V gene. V was pared by 1 base and J by 4 bases, with 10 bases between. In nucleotides, the CDR3 is TGCGCCAGCAGCCAAGTTGGGGAACCCACTGAAGCTTTCTTT. Translating it yields CASSQVGEPTEAFF.

The chain couples TRBV4-2 to TRBJ2-5; D remains unclear. This CDR3 has 15 amino acids. The germline V and J ends were trimmed by 1 base and 5 bases, with 14 bases remaining between them. From germline, CDR1 is LGHNA and CDR2 YNFKEQ. The DNA for the CDR3 is TGTGCCAGCAGCCAAGTAGAGGCAGCTTGGGAGACCCAGTACTTC. Protein product: CASSQVEAAWETQYF.

This sequence joins TRBV9 and TRBJ2-3; 11 nucleotides match TRBD2. V was clipped by 0 bases and J by 2 bases; unmatched bases: 8. CDR3 length: 18 amino acids. From germline, CDR1 is SGDLS and CDR2 YYNGEE. CDR3 bases: TGTGCCAGCAGCGTAGGGCTAGCGGGGGGCCCGAACACAGATACGCAGTATTTT. It is translated as CASSVGLAGGPNTDTQYF. Supplemented by reference TRBV9 and TRBJ2-3, the full variable domain reads DSGVTQTPKHLITATGQRVTLRCSPRSGDLSVYWYQQSLDQGLQFLIQYYNGEERAKGNILERFSAQQFPDLHSELNLSSLELGDSALYFCASSVGLAGGPNTDTQYFGPGTRLTVL.

V is TRBV5-4 and J is TRBJ2-1, with D hard to call. CDR3 length: 11 residues. The V gene's germline CDR1 is SGHNT and CDR2 YYREEE (reference sequence). The ends were cut back, 2 bases at V and 6 bases at J, with 3 bases in the middle. The CDR3 reads CASSFGNEQFF. The CDR3 DNA follows: TGTGCCAGCAGCTTTGGCAATGAGCAGTTCTTC. The variable domain in full, with the rest retrieved from reference TRBV5-4 and TRBJ2-1, is ETGVTQSPTHLIKTRGQQVTLRCSSQSGHNTVSWYQQALGQGPQFIFQYYREEENGRGNFPPRFSGLQFPNYSSELNVNALELDDSALYLCASSFGNEQFFGPGTRLTVL.

This chain joins TRBV6-5 and TRBJ2-2, with D tentatively TRBD2 (5 bases). V gave up 0 bases and J gave up 6 bases, with 8 bases separating them. The germline CDR1 and CDR2 sequences are MNHEY and SVGAGI. This CDR3 comprises 14 residues. CDR3 in amino acids: CASSYSIGAGELFF. For the CDR3, the DNA is TGTGCCAGCAGTTACTCGATCGGGGCCGGGGAGCTGTTTTTT.

A single count supports this clone. The CDR3 nucleotides are TGCGCCAGCAGCCAAGATTCGGGGGGGGCCGGGGAGCTGTTTTTT. It yields the protein CASSQDSGGAGELFF. V and J are TRBV4-1 and TRBJ2-2, with 8 nucleotides matching TRBD2. V was clipped by 0 bases and J by 6 bases; unmatched bases: 3. The CDR3 spans 15 residues. The V gene's germline CDR1 is MGHRA and CDR2 YSYEKL.

The gene calls are TRBV19 and TRBJ1-1; D unclear. The V gene's germline CDR1 is LNHDA and CDR2 SQIVND (reference sequence). The V and J ends lost 2 bases and 1 base respectively, with 5 bases between them. CDR3 size: 13 residues. DNA for the CDR3: TGTGCCAGTAGTATACGTGGGAACACTGAAGCTTTCTTT. It translates to CASSIRGNTEAFF.

The genes are TRBV5-6 and TRBJ2-3, with D perhaps being TRBD1 or TRBD2 (5 bases each). Germline CDR1 and CDR2: SGHDT and YYEEEE. CDR3 size: 14 residues. The germline V and J ends were trimmed by 2 bases and 2 bases, with 9 bases remaining between them. The CDR3 sequence: CASSLRGPTDTQYF. The CDR3 coding sequence is TGTGCCAGCAGCTTACGGGGCCCCACAGATACGCAGTATTTT.

This chain uses TRBV9 with TRBJ2-3; D perhaps matches TRBD2 (6 bases). This CDR3 comprises 16 residues. Trimming shortened V by 0 bases and J by 4 bases, and 15 bases separated the two germline ends. Germline V gene lookup returns CDR1 SGDLS and CDR2 YYNGEE. CDR3 nucleotides: TGTGCCAGCAGCGTAGAGGCGGGACTGGGCGCAGATACGCAGTATTTT. It specifies CASSVEAGLGADTQYF.